This TCR beta chain stems from a study of blood T cell repertoires in COVID-19. Study details: The study drew acute and convalescent COVID-19 samples from the United States, Italy and Spain.

Methods used by the authors: The assay estimated nucleated cells by amplifying reference gene primers. Some clones are missing from TCRdb's copy, which holds only in-frame ones; the method was immunoSEQ multiplex PCR. The V and J calls and clone size come from that table; D and trimming were worked out from the DNA. The sample includes 300,000 to 400,000 clones, 90% of them seen just once. Participants were aged about 18 to 100 years from about 25 US areas. The sequenced material came from PBMCs or T cells enriched from blood (not recorded which). The sequence was obtained from a man aged 55 to 70 who had recovered from COVID-19.

The CDR3 DNA reads as TGTGCCAGCAGTAGAAAGGGGGCATTTCAACAAGAGACCCAGTACTTC. Residues: CASSRKGAFQQETQYF. The V and J genes are TRBV5-5 and TRBJ2-5; 7 bases are a match to TRBD1. Germline CDR1 and CDR2: SGHKS and YYEKEE (reference sequence). With V trimmed by 5 bases and J by 2 bases, 12 bases remained unmatched. This CDR3 spans 16 amino acids.